The next 8 T cell receptor beta chains were all read from a single sample in a study of blood T cells in healthy people across ages. It was with a sample-barcoded 5' primer and a J-beta primer mix that a second PCR of about 6 to 11 cycles was run. MiXCR was run by TCRdb on the 5' RACE reads, yielding one entry per CDR3 protein. The sample shows about 650,000 distinct CDR3 sequences, approximately 31% of them seen only once. Sequencing used blood. The receptors stem from a woman of 80 years or more in good health.

The table lists this clonotype with many counts. V is TRBV9 and J is TRBJ2-5; TRBD1 matches at 8 bases. J gave up 2 bases and V 0 bases, and 3 bases lay outside the gene matches. The CDR3 is made up of 15 amino acids. Germline assignment: CDR1 SGDLS and CDR2 YYNGEE. In DNA, the CDR3 is TGTGCCAGCAGCGTAGGGGGGACAGGTCAAGAGACCCAGTACTTC. Translating gives CASSVGGTGQETQYF. Combining the CDR3 with reference TRBV9 and TRBJ2-5 gives the whole variable domain DSGVTQTPKHLITATGQRVTLRCSPRSGDLSVYWYQQSLDQGLQFLIQYYNGEERAKGNILERFSAQQFPDLHSELNLSSLELGDSALYFCASSVGGTGQETQYFGPGTRLLVL.

About this clonotype: One junction end disagrees with the germline gene, perhaps due to a read error. CDR3 residues: CASSERQGRTDTRYF. As DNA, the CDR3 is TGTGCCAGCAGTGAGCGACAGGGGAGGACAGATACGCGGTATTTT. The chain links TRBV27 to TRBJ2-3; 8 bases align to TRBD1. This CDR3 has 15 amino acids. Germline values: CDR1 MNHEY, CDR2 SMNVEV (reference sequence).

J is TRBJ2-7 and V is TRBV29-1; D is possibly TRBD1 (5 bases). The DNA end is a closer match to TRBJ2-5, so the J assignment may be wrong. This CDR3 contains 12 residues. The germline V gene has CDR1 SQVTM and CDR2 ANQGSEA. In nucleotides, the CDR3 is TGCAGCGTTGAGACAGCCCAAGAGACCCAGTACTTC. Residues: CSVETAQETQYF.

This clonotype turned up a few times. The V gene is TRBV21-1, the J gene TRBJ2-7. TRBV21-1 is a documented pseudogene. CDR3 length equals 13 residues. This chain's CDR3 is CASSRGVSYEQYF. CDR3 in DNA: TGTGCCAGCAGCCGGGGAGTCTCCTACGAGCAGTACTTC.

This clonotype was picked up many times. The chain has TRBV5-1 and TRBJ2-5; the match to TRBD2 covers 11 bases. The CDR3 covers 15 residues. The germline CDR1 and CDR2 sequences are SGHRS and YFSETQ. The V gene end was trimmed by 7 bases and the J gene end by 3 bases; junction bases not matched to a gene: 8. CDR3 nucleotide sequence: TGCGCCAGCGTTCTTAGCGGGGGGGTGAAAGAGACCCAGTACTTC. This gives the protein CASVLSGGVKETQYF. Full variable domain (rest looked up from reference TRBV5-1 and TRBJ2-5): KAGVTQTPRYLIKTRGQQVTLSCSPISGHRSVSWYQQTPGQGLQFLFEYFSETQRNKGNFPGRFSGRQFSNSRSEMNVSTLELGDSALYLCASVLSGGVKETQYFGPGTRLLVL.

The table lists this clonotype with many counts. This chain connects TRBV4-2 to TRBJ2-1; 10 bases agree with TRBD2. CDR3 size: 15 residues. Germline CDR1 reads LGHNA; CDR2 reads YNFKEQ. V lost 7 bases to trimming and J lost 8 bases; unmatched junction nucleotides: 11. The CDR3 sequence is CASTGTSGALYEQFF. The CDR3 DNA reads as TGTGCCAGCACCGGAACTAGCGGGGCACTCTATGAGCAGTTCTTC.

This clonotype was seen once. This may stem from a read error, because a much larger clone lies one nucleotide away. As the CDR3 is not closed by the conserved phenylalanine or tryptophan, this likely results from a read error. The chain couples TRBV4-2 to TRBJ1-4; 10 positions match TRBD1. The CDR3 sequence is 16 residues long. Germline V gene lookup returns CDR1 LGHNA and CDR2 YNFKEQ. Trimming took 11 bases from V and 7 from J; bases not matched to a gene: 16. The CDR3 sequence: CARGAGDRGRREKLFS. In DNA, the CDR3 is TGTGCCCGCGGAGCGGGTGACAGGGGGCGGCGTGAAAAACTGTTTTCT.

As for this clonotype: A much larger clone lies a single base off, so this may be a read error. The CDR3: CASSLVLRTEAFF. The CDR3 DNA sequence: TGTGCCAGCAGCTTAGTACTGCGCACTGAAGCTTTCTTT. The gene calls are TRBV7-2 and TRBJ1-1; D is undetermined. V gave up 1 base and J gave up 4 bases, with 7 bases separating them. CDR1 and CDR2 from the germline V gene are SGHTA and FQGNSA. This CDR3 contains 13 residues.